A selection of T cell receptor beta chains follows, all from one sample in a study of immune cell composition in non-small cell lung cancer. Repertoires were generated with immunoSEQ multiplex PCR, while TCRdb's copy carries only in-frame clones and drops some. The data show several thousand clones, 70% to 85% seen once. Source material: non-adjacent lung tissue. The receptors were gathered from a human donor with non-small cell lung cancer. Both conserved end residues are trimmed from each CDR3.

CDR3aa	v_gene
ASSDRPSGGVSQF	TRBV6-1
ASSPPVRGYGYT	TRBV18
ASSLGTSGGIYEQY	TRBV7-2
ASSSKRGAGESGTEAF	TRBV14
ASSYSGGGGEQY	TRBV6-5
ASSQGGGGPYEQY	TRBV4-1
ASSLGRSYEQY	TRBV7-2
ASSQSRQGRETQY	TRBV28
ASTWQGAGNTEAF	TRBV7-2
ASSPMGPYEQY	TRBV7-2
ASSWGGTGLDTEAF	TRBV5-4
ASSFRDRVYNEQF	TRBV5-4
ASSPPGQTNEKLF	TRBV4-1
ASSPGTGPKKTQY	TRBV5-6